Sequencing of this T cell receptor (beta chain) was carried out in a study of T-cell memory formation after mild COVID-19. Amplification by 5'RACE using constant-segment primers produced TCR alpha and TCR beta cDNA libraries that carried sample barcodes and UMIs. TCRdb reprocessed the 5' RACE reads with MiXCR, giving one entry per CDR3 protein. The sample has around 340,000 distinct CDR3 sequences; approximately 15% are singletons. On this clonotype itself: Its antigen is not known.

V lost 0 bases, J lost 1 base, and 7 bases lay in between. The length of the CDR3 is 15 residues. Germline V gene sequence: CDR1 KGHDR, CDR2 SFDVKD. Study findings and constraints: The study found contracting CD4+ clones mainly in CM and EM and contracting CD8+ clones in EMRA. A second wave of clones peaked on day 37, and their SARS-CoV-2 specificity went unconfirmed. Pre-infection memory carried some responding clones, suggesting that cross-reactive memory joined.

The material sequenced was PBMCs or a T cell subset sorted from them (not recorded which). The gene calls are TRBV24-1 and TRBJ2-3, with unresolved D. This receptor was obtained from a man between 18 and 35 years old who had mild COVID-19 (a few samples of this study predate the infection). Cell type and time point are not known. CDR3 coding DNA: TGTGCCACCAGTGATTTGGTGGGTGGCACAGATACGCAGTATTTT. Its protein is CATSDLVGGTDTQYF.